The rows below give T cell receptor beta chains drawn from one sample of a study of blood T cell repertoires in COVID-19. The protocol was immunoSEQ multiplex PCR, while the TCRdb copy is restricted to in-frame clones and leaves out a portion. The data contain around 200,000 clones, 70% to 80% of them singletons. Sequencing was carried out using peripheral blood. The receptors were gathered from a woman aged 40-49 years with COVID-19, enrolled during active disease. Each CDR3 is given with its conserved first and last residue. The D gene is left open where the match is weak. Some rows mark clone size as missing; the rest say once, few, many or name a class of expanded clone.

clone size	D gene	V gene	J gene	CDR3 DNA	CDR3 protein
.	.	TRBV21-1	TRBJ1-4	TGTGCCAGCAGCTCCCCCCGGGGACTAGCTAATGAAAAACTGTTTTTT	CASSSPRGLANEKLFF
.	.	TRBV9	TRBJ1-1	TGTGCCAGCACCTACAACCCCGAGGGGAACACTGAAGCTTTCTTT	CASTYNPEGNTEAFF
.	.	TRBV29-1	TRBJ2-7	TGCAGCGTCAGGGTCTCCTACGAGCAGTACTTC	CSVRVSYEQYF
.	.	TRBV3-1/TRBV3-2	TRBJ1-3	TGTGCCAGCAGCCAAGTAGCGGGTCGGATATATTTT	CASSQVAGRIYF
.	.	TRBV5-8	TRBJ2-2	TGTGCCAGCAGCTTCCAATACACCGGGGAGCTGTTTTTT	CASSFQYTGELFF
once	.	TRBV9	TRBJ2-1	TGTGCCAGCACCAAAGACGGGACTGTTTACAATGAGCAGTTCTTC	CASTKDGTVYNEQFF
.	.	TRBV2	TRBJ1-4	TGTGCCAGCAGTGAAGCGGCCAAAAAACTGTTTTTT	CASSEAAKKLFF
.	TRBD1	TRBV29-1	TRBJ2-7	TGCAGCGTACCGGGACAGGGATCCTACGAGCAGTACTTC	CSVPGQGSYEQYF
once	.	TRBV30	TRBJ2-1	TGTGCCTGGAAGGGAGACTACTACAATGAGCAGTTCTTC	CAWKGDYYNEQFF
few	.	TRBV18	TRBJ1-1	TGTGCCAGCTCACCAAGTGCGGGAAGGGGAAACACTGAAGCTTTCTTT	CASSPSAGRGNTEAFF
.	.	TRBV2	TRBJ1-2	TGTGCCAGCAGTGTGACAGTTGCTAACTATGGCTACACCTTC	CASSVTVANYGYTF
.	TRBD1	TRBV7-9	TRBJ1-6	TGTGCCAGCATCGGATTGACAGGGAATTCACCCCTCCACTTT	CASIGLTGNSPLHF
.	TRBD2	TRBV2	TRBJ2-2	TGTGCCAGCGGGAGGGTAGGGTTGACCGGGGAGCTGTTTTTT	CASGRVGLTGELFF
.	.	TRBV12-3/TRBV12-4	TRBJ2-6	TGTGCCAGCGCGACAGTAGCCAACGTCCTGACTTTC	CASATVANVLTF
.	.	TRBV19	TRBJ1-4	TGTGCCAGTAGTATAGTGGCAGGGGTGGAGGAAAAACTGTTTTTT	CASSIVAGVEEKLFF
.	.	TRBV30	TRBJ2-1	TGTGCCTGGAATCGGGCTGGCGGGGTCGCCTACAATGAGCAGTTCTTC	CAWNRAGGVAYNEQFF
.	.	TRBV3-1/TRBV3-2	TRBJ2-7	TGTGCCAGCAGCCCCGACAGGATTCTTCCGTACGAGCAGTACTTC	CASSPDRILPYEQYF
few	TRBD1	TRBV7-7	TRBJ2-7	TGTGCCAGCAGCTTAGGACAGGGTACGACCTACGAGCAGTACTTC	CASSLGQGTTYEQYF
.	TRBD1	TRBV3-1/TRBV3-2	TRBJ1-2	TGTGCCAGCAGCCAAGTAACAGGGGGCATGGGTGGCTACACCTTC	CASSQVTGGMGGYTF
.	TRBD2	TRBV7-3	TRBJ2-1	TGTGCCAGCAGCTCGCGACTAGCGGGGAGCAATGAGCAGTTCTTC	CASSSRLAGSNEQFF
few	.	TRBV12-3/TRBV12-4	TRBJ1-5	TGTGCCAGCAGTCAAGGGAGTCAGCCCCAGCATTTT	CASSQGSQPQHF
.	.	TRBV2	TRBJ2-4	TGTGCCAGCAGTGAAGCTTCTCTCTCAGCGGCCCTGGGAAACATTCAGTACTTC	CASSEASLSAALGNIQYF
.	.	TRBV7-9	TRBJ2-7	TGTGCCAGCAGCCCGACAGGCTACGAGCAGTACTTC	CASSPTGYEQYF
once	.	TRBV14	TRBJ1-3	TGTGCCAGCAGCCAAGGGCGCGGGCCCGGAAACACCATATATTTT	CASSQGRGPGNTIYF
.	TRBD1	TRBV5-1	TRBJ2-7	TGCGCCAGCAGCTTGGAGGGGACAGGGCGGCACGAGCAGTACTTC	CASSLEGTGRHEQYF
.	.	TRBV29-1	TRBJ1-3	TGCAGCGTTGGTCACAGCTCAGGAAACACCATATATTTT	CSVGHSSGNTIYF
once	.	TRBV5-6	TRBJ2-3	TGTGCCAGCAGCTTGGACGGGGGGCGACTCACAGATACGCAGTATTTT	CASSLDGGRLTDTQYF
.	.	TRBV25-1	TRBJ1-1	TGTGCCAGCAGACAGTTTAACACTGAAGCTTTCTTT	CASRQFNTEAFF
.	.	TRBV27	TRBJ1-5	TGTGCCAGCAGGGACAGCGATAGCAATCAGCCCCAGCATTTT	CASRDSDSNQPQHF
.	.	TRBV7-8	TRBJ2-7	TGTGCCAGCAGCGGGCTTATATCTAACGAGCAGTACTTC	CASSGLISNEQYF
.	TRBD1	TRBV10-3	TRBJ2-7	TGTGCCATCAGGGGGACAGAATCCTACGAGCAGTACTTC	CAIRGTESYEQYF
.	.	TRBV4-1	TRBJ2-3	TGCGCCAGCAGCCAAGACCGTGGGGCAGTCTCGGCTGCGCAGTATTTT	CASSQDRGAVSAAQYF
.	TRBD2	TRBV6-1	TRBJ2-5	TGTGCCAGCAGTGAAGCGCTACTAGCGGGGGGGCCGGGGGAGACCCAGTACTTC	CASSEALLAGGPGETQYF
.	TRBD1	TRBV5-1	TRBJ1-2	TGCGCCAGCAGCTTGTCGGAGGGGGCGAGCTATGGCTACACCTTC	CASSLSEGASYGYTF
few	TRBD2	TRBV5-5	TRBJ2-7	TGTGCCAGCAGCTTTAGTTTTTCCTTTGGGACTAGTCTCTACGAGCAGTACTTC	CASSFSFSFGTSLYEQYF
.	TRBD2	TRBV5-6	TRBJ2-7	TGTGCCAGCAGCTTTCTCGGGACTAGCGGGACGTTCTACGAGCAGTACTTC	CASSFLGTSGTFYEQYF
.	.	TRBV7-9	TRBJ1-2	TGTGCCAGCAGCTTAGCTGGGACTCCCTCCGGCTACACCTTC	CASSLAGTPSGYTF
once	TRBD2	TRBV6-6	TRBJ2-7	TGTGCCAGCGGGGGGGAGTCCTACGAGCAGTACTTC	CASGGESYEQYF
.	TRBD1	TRBV7-6	TRBJ2-7	TGTGCCAGCAGTTCATGGGCTACAGGGGATTACGAGCAGTACTTC	CASSSWATGDYEQYF
.	.	TRBV29-1	TRBJ2-2	TGCAGCGCCGGCAGGGGCACCGGGGAGCTGTTTTTT	CSAGRGTGELFF
.	.	TRBV27	TRBJ1-5	TGTGCCAGCAGTTTCGTTGGCAATCAGCCCCAGCATTTT	CASSFVGNQPQHF
.	.	TRBV11-3	TRBJ2-3	TGTGCCAGCAGCTTAAACCGCCCGGGGGTAGCGGAGAGCACAGATACGCAGTATTTT	CASSLNRPGVAESTDTQYF
.	TRBD1	TRBV18	TRBJ1-1	TGTGCCAGCTCACCACAGGGGACAGGCACTGAAGCTTTCTTT	CASSPQGTGTEAFF
.	TRBD1	TRBV11-3	TRBJ2-2	TGTGCCAGCAGCTTGGGGCTGGGGACAGGGGCTGACGGGGAGCTGTTTTTT	CASSLGLGTGADGELFF
once	TRBD1	TRBV19	TRBJ1-5	TGTGCCAGTAGTAACTCGAGACAGGGGGCGCAGCCCCAGCATTTT	CASSNSRQGAQPQHF
.	TRBD1	TRBV6-6	TRBJ1-6	TGTGCCAGTGGACAGGGGGCGATAAATTCACCCCTCCACTTT	CASGQGAINSPLHF
few	.	TRBV4-2	TRBJ1-1	TGTGCCAGCAGCCAAGAAGGTCGGGGGTCGAACACTGAAGCTTTCTTT	CASSQEGRGSNTEAFF
few	.	TRBV21-1	TRBJ2-5	TGTGCCAGCAGCAAAGTCGGGGGGGTCCAAGAGACCCAGTACTTC	CASSKVGGVQETQYF
.	TRBD1	TRBV5-1	TRBJ2-3	TGCGCCAGCAGCTTGGCTCCGGGACAGCGATTCACAGATACGCAGTATTTT	CASSLAPGQRFTDTQYF
.	.	TRBV10-1	TRBJ1-2	TGCGCCAGCTTGACTCTCCGTGGCGGCTACACCTTC	CASLTLRGGYTF
.	TRBD1	TRBV7-9	TRBJ2-1	TGTGCCTTGGGACAGGGGGCTAACCGAGGTGAGCAGTTCTTC	CALGQGANRGEQFF
.	.	TRBV21-1	TRBJ2-7	TGTGCCAGCAGCAAAGTGGACTACCGCCGGGACAGGGGGGACTACGAGCAGTACTTC	CASSKVDYRRDRGDYEQYF
.	TRBD2	TRBV10-3	TRBJ2-3	TGTGCCATCAGTCAGGGACTAGCGGGAGGTTCGGATACGCAGTATTTT	CAISQGLAGGSDTQYF
.	TRBD2	TRBV19	TRBJ2-1	TGTGCCAGTAGTTTAGCGGGGGGGGATGAGCAGTTCTTC	CASSLAGGDEQFF
.	.	TRBV6-4	TRBJ2-1	TGTGCCAGCAGTGACTCTCCATCCTCGGGTGAGCAGTTCTTC	CASSDSPSSGEQFF
.	.	TRBV20-1	TRBJ2-1	TGCAGTGCTAGTAGGTCGGGGGGCTCAGATGAGCAGTTCTTC	CSASRSGGSDEQFF
.	TRBD2	TRBV10-2	TRBJ2-2	TGCGCCAGCACCTTGACTAGCGGGGCAACCGGGGAGCTGTTTTTT	CASTLTSGATGELFF
once	TRBD1	TRBV24-1	TRBJ2-2	TGTGCCACCAGTGACCGGACAGGTTCGAACACCGGGGAGCTGTTTTTT	CATSDRTGSNTGELFF
.	.	TRBV7-2	TRBJ2-7	TGTGCCAGCAGACAAAGTGGCCAGGGTTCCTACGAGCAGTACTTC	CASRQSGQGSYEQYF